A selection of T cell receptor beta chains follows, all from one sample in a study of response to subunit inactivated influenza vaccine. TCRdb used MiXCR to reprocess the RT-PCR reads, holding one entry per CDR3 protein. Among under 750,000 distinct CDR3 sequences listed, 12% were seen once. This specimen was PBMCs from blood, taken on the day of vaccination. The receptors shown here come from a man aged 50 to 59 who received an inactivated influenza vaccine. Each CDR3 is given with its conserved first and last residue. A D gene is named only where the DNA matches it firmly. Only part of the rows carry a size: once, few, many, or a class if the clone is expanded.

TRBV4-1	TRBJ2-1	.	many	CASSPDIRYEQFF	TGCGCCAGCAGCCCTGACATTAGGTATGAGCAGTTCTTC
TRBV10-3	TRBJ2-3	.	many	CAISPYTDTQYF	TGTGCCATCAGTCCATACACAGATACGCAGTATTTT
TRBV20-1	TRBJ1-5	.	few	CSASDGNQPQHF	TGCAGTGCATCGGATGGCAATCAGCCCCAGCATTTT
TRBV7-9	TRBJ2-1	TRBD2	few	CASSLRTRRATYNEQFF	TGTGCCAGCAGCTTAAGGACTAGAAGGGCGACCTACAATGAGCAGTTCTTC
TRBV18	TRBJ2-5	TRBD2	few	CASSPILAGEETQYF	TGTGCCAGCTCACCTATACTAGCGGGAGAAGAGACCCAGTACTTC
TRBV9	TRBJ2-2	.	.	CASSVADPNTGELFF	TGTGCCAGCAGCGTAGCCGACCCGAACACCGGGGAGCTGTTTTTT
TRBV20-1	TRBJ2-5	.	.	CSVNGAGTQYF	TGCAGTGTTAACGGGGCTGGGACCCAGTACTTC
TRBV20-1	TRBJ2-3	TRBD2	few	CSASLAGGSTDTQYF	TGCAGTGCGTCGCTAGCGGGAGGAAGTACAGATACGCAGTATTTT
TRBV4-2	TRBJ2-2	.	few	CASSREFGTTNTGELFF	TGTGCCAGCAGCCGAGAATTCGGGACAACGAACACCGGGGAGCTGTTTTTT
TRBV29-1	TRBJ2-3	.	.	CSARRGLQGTTDTQYF	TGCAGCGCCCGAAGGGGCTTACAGGGTACGACAGATACGCAGTATTTT
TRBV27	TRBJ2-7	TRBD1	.	CASSPDRGPNEQYF	TGTGCCAGCAGTCCGGACAGGGGGCCTAACGAGCAGTACTTC
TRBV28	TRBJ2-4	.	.	CASSSPRQGGWAKNIQYF	TGTGCCAGCAGTTCACCCCGACAGGGAGGGTGGGCCAAAAACATTCAGTACTTC
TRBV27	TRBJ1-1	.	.	CASSLYQGEAFF	TGTGCCAGCAGTTTGTATCAGGGAGAAGCTTTCTTT
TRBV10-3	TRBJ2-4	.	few	CAISEFGAAKNIQYF	TGTGCCATCAGTGAGTTTGGGGCGGCCAAAAACATTCAGTACTTC
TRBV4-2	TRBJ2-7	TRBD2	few	CASSQDRREGGEQYF	TGTGCCAGCAGCCAAGACAGGCGGGAGGGTGGCGAGCAGTACTTC
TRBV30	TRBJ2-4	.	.	CAWSGLGGVSYF	TGTGCCTGGAGCGGTTTAGGAGGAGTTTCGTACTTC
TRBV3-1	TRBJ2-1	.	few	CASSQVTEQFF	TGTGCCAGCAGCCAAGTCACTGAGCAGTTCTTC
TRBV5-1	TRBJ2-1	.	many	CASSLDVLASNEQFF	TGCGCCAGCAGCTTGGATGTCCTAGCGTCCAATGAGCAGTTCTTC
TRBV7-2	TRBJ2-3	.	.	CASSLGLRDTQYF	TGTGCCAGCAGCTTAGGCCTTAGAGATACGCAGTATTTT
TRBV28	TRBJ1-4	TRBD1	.	CASSIPTGGREKLFF	TGTGCCAGCAGTATCCCGACAGGGGGCCGGGAAAAACTGTTTTTT
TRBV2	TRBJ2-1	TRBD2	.	CASRALAGLAGLDEQFF	TGTGCCAGCAGGGCTCTCGCGGGACTAGCGGGGTTGGATGAGCAGTTCTTC
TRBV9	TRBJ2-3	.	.	CASSVGQLARTDTQYF	TGTGCCAGCAGCGTAGGGCAACTAGCCCGCACAGATACGCAGTATTTT
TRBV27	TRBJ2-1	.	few	CASRRPRGALYNEQFF	TGTGCCAGCAGGCGGCCCCGGGGGGCTCTATACAATGAGCAGTTCTTC
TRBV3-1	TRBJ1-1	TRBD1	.	CASSWDSPNTEAFF	TGTGCCAGCAGCTGGGACAGTCCGAACACTGAAGCTTTCTTT
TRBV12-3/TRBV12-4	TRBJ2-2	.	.	CASSLSWGFDGELFF	TGTGCCAGCAGTTTGAGTTGGGGTTTTGACGGGGAGCTGTTTTTT
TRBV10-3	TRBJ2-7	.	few	CAISELNEQYF	TGTGCCATCAGTGAGCTCAACGAGCAGTACTTC
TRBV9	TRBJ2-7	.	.	CASSVAGGREYEQYF	TGTGCCAGCAGCGTAGCGGGTGGGAGAGAGTACGAGCAGTACTTC
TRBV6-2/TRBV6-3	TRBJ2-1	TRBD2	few	CASGSGGTSFYNEQFF	TGTGCCAGCGGCAGCGGGGGGACCTCCTTCTACAATGAGCAGTTCTTC
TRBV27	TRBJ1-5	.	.	CASSTKSSNQPQHF	TGTGCCAGCAGCACTAAATCTAGCAATCAGCCCCAGCATTTT
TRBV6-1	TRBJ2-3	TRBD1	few	CASRRTGGRIITDTQYF	TGTGCCAGCAGGCGGACAGGGGGCAGGATCATCACAGATACGCAGTATTTT
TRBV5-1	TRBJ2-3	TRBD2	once	CASSPSGGTNTDTQYF	TGCGCCAGCAGCCCGAGCGGGGGCACTAACACAGATACGCAGTATTTT
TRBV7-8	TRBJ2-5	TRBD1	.	CASSLWTGNSLETQYF	TGTGCCAGCAGCCTTTGGACAGGGAACTCTTTAGAGACCCAGTACTTC